The 32 T cell receptor beta chains given below trace back to one sample, sequenced in a study of cytomegalovirus exposure and HLA in healthy donors. The PCR used 60 Vbeta and 13 Jbeta primers. Data came from immunoSEQ multiplex PCR; TCRdb stores just in-frame clones and leaves some out. In total, the table holds about 130,000 clones. The sequencing input was PBMCs. These TCRs come from a man aged 18 to 29 in good health and CMV-seronegative.

The rearrangement uses TRBV2 and TRBJ1-1, with D perhaps matching TRBD1 (5 bases). The V end was cut by 6 bases, the J end by 4 bases, with 18 bases between. Germline-derived CDR1 and CDR2 are SNHLY and FYNNEI. CDR3 length: 15 amino acids. CDR3 region: CASSALGTGVTEAFF. CDR3 bases: TGTGCCAGCAGCGCACTCGGGACGGGGGTCACTGAAGCTTTCTTT.

The rearrangement joins TRBV15 to TRBJ1-5; 10 bases line up with TRBD1. Germline CDR1 LNHNV, CDR2 YYDKDF (reference sequence). J gave up 2 bases and V 1 base, and 2 bases lay outside the gene matches. This CDR3 has 16 residues. CDR3 nucleotide sequence: TGTGCCACCAGCAGAGTTGGGACAGGGGGCAATCAGCCCCAGCATTTT. Amino acids: CATSRVGTGGNQPQHF.

The rearrangement links TRBV5-1 to TRBJ1-1; 8 nucleotides line up with TRBD1. The junction had 9 bases not matched to a gene; V was cut back by 4 bases and J by 4 bases. Germline CDR1 reads SGHRS; CDR2 reads YFSETQ. This CDR3 has 15 amino acids. The chain's CDR3 is CASSLYLGQGTEAFF. The CDR3 DNA follows: TGCGCCAGCAGCCTATACCTAGGACAGGGCACTGAAGCTTTCTTT. Filled out from reference TRBV5-1 and TRBJ1-1, the complete variable domain reads KAGVTQTPRYLIKTRGQQVTLSCSPISGHRSVSWYQQTPGQGLQFLFEYFSETQRNKGNFPGRFSGRQFSNSRSEMNVSTLELGDSALYLCASSLYLGQGTEAFFGQGTRLTVV.

The J gene is TRBJ2-7, the V gene TRBV30; TRBD2 agrees at 9 bases. The trim removed 0 bases at V and 3 bases at J, leaving 9 bases unmatched. Germline loops: CDR1 GTSNPN, CDR2 SVGIG (reference sequence). The CDR3 extends over 16 amino acids. The CDR3 here is CAWSVSLAGNNYEQYF. CDR3 nucleotide sequence: TGTGCCTGGAGTGTATCTCTAGCGGGGAACAACTACGAGCAGTACTTC. The variable domain in full, completed from reference TRBV30 and TRBJ2-7, reads SQTIHQWPATLVQPVGSPLSLECTVEGTSNPNLYWYRQAAGRGLQLLFYSVGIGQISSEVPQNLSASRPQDRQFILSSKKLLLSDSGFYLCAWSVSLAGNNYEQYFGPGTRLTVT.

This chain links TRBV30 with TRBJ1-2; no firm D call. CDR3 length: 11 amino acids. V gave up 7 bases and J gave up 3 bases, with 9 bases separating them. Germline CDR1 GTSNPN, CDR2 SVGIG (reference sequence). The chain's CDR3 is CASHQDYGYTF. The DNA for the CDR3 is TGTGCCTCCCATCAGGACTATGGCTACACCTTC.

The rearrangement links TRBV10-3 to TRBJ2-2, with 8 bases that match TRBD2. The CDR3 covers 15 residues. With V trimmed by 10 bases and J by 7 bases, 14 bases remained unmatched. CDR1 and CDR2 (germline): ENHRY, SYGVKD. The chain's CDR3 is CATLENGGAGGELFF. CDR3 coding DNA: TGTGCCACCCTGGAAAACGGGGGGGCGGGCGGGGAGCTGTTTTTT.

The rearrangement uses TRBV15 and TRBJ2-7, with 8 positions matching TRBD1. The V segment lost 1 base and the J segment 5 bases; nucleotides outside the gene matches: 7. The CDR3 loop spans 15 amino acids. CDR1 is LNHNV and CDR2 is YYDKDF in the germline V gene (reference sequence). Here the CDR3 reads CATSRARGRIDEQYF. The CDR3 nucleotides read TGTGCCACCAGCAGAGCCAGGGGGCGCATCGACGAGCAGTACTTC.

This rearrangement joins TRBV2 to TRBJ2-2, with unresolved D. This CDR3 contains 11 residues. Germline V CDR1 and CDR2: SNHLY, FYNNEI. Trimming pared 5 bases from V and 4 bases from J, leaving 2 bases between. CDR3 DNA sequence: TGTGCCAGCAGTCTCACCGGGGAGCTGTTTTTT. It encodes CASSLTGELFF.

The CDR3 loop is CASSKDRGFEQYF. Written as DNA, the CDR3 is TGTGCCAGCAGCAAGGATCGGGGTTTCGAGCAGTACTTC. V usage is TRBV5-4 and J usage is TRBJ2-7, with a tentative D call TRBD2 (5 bases). Germline assignment: CDR1 SGHNT and CDR2 YYREEE (reference sequence). The CDR3 is made up of 13 amino acids. V was shortened by 4 bases and J by 6 bases, with 14 bases between the two germline ends.

This chain uses TRBV4-1 with TRBJ1-1, with 7 bases lining up with TRBD1. The V gene's germline CDR1 is MGHRA and CDR2 YSYEKL. The CDR3 totals 15 residues. V gave up 2 bases and J gave up 0 bases; unmatched junction bases: 3. DNA for the CDR3: TGCGCCAGCAGCCAATCGGGACAGATGAACACTGAAGCTTTCTTT. Its translation: CASSQSGQMNTEAFF.

Note on this clone: Additional DNA sequences in this sample encode the identical CDR3. This sequence joins TRBV29-1 and TRBJ1-1; possible D gene TRBD1, 5 bases. This CDR3 has 12 residues. Per the germline V gene, CDR1 is SQVTM and CDR2 is ANQGSEA. V lost 2 bases to trimming and J lost 1 base, with 5 bases between them. The CDR3 protein is CSVERGNTEAFF. The CDR3 bases are TGCAGCGTTGAAAGGGGGAACACTGAAGCTTTCTTT.

V and J are TRBV5-6 and TRBJ2-1; 7 positions agree with TRBD1. Germline lookup yields CDR1 SGHDT and CDR2 YYEEEE. Unmatched junction bases numbered 12, after V lost 3 bases and J lost 6 bases. The CDR3 has 16 amino acids. The DNA of the CDR3 is TGTGCCAGCAGCTCAAACCGGGACAGACCTAGCAATGAGCAGTTCTTC. Translation: CASSSNRDRPSNEQFF.

The rearrangement joins TRBV18 to TRBJ2-7, with TRBD1 matching 7 bases. The CDR3 sequence is 14 residues long. CDR1 KGHSH and CDR2 LQKENI come from the germline V gene. V lost 1 base, J lost 5 bases, and 5 bases stayed unmatched. The CDR3 is CASSPRQGSDEQYF. CDR3 nucleotides: TGTGCCAGCTCACCACGACAGGGATCCGACGAGCAGTACTTC. The full variable domain, with the rest looked up from reference TRBV18 and TRBJ2-7, is NAGVMQNPRHLVRRRGQEARLRCSPMKGHSHVYWYRQLPEEGLKFMVYLQKENIIDESGMPKERFSAEFPKEGPSILRIQQVVRGDSAAYFCASSPRQGSDEQYFGPGTRLTVT.

The chain is built from TRBV5-1 and TRBJ1-1; tentative D call: TRBD1 (5 bases). From germline, CDR1 is SGHRS and CDR2 YFSETQ. This CDR3 contains 13 residues. Trimming stripped 6 bases from V and 1 base from J, with 10 bases between. The CDR3 DNA is TGCGCCAGCAAGGGCGGGGCGAACACTGAAGCTTTCTTT. Translation: CASKGGANTEAFF. The variable domain in full, with the rest retrieved from reference TRBV5-1 and TRBJ1-1, is KAGVTQTPRYLIKTRGQQVTLSCSPISGHRSVSWYQQTPGQGLQFLFEYFSETQRNKGNFPGRFSGRQFSNSRSEMNVSTLELGDSALYLCASKGGANTEAFFGQGTRLTVV.

The chain carries TRBV28 and TRBJ2-5, with 14 bases identical to TRBD2. This CDR3 has 16 amino acids. Germline-derived CDR1 and CDR2 are MDHEN and SYDVKM. Losses at the gene ends were 6 bases for V and 3 bases for J; bases not matched to a gene: 6. DNA of the CDR3: TGTGCCAGCAGAACTCCGGGACTAGCGGGGGAAGAGACCCAGTACTTC. Translating it yields CASRTPGLAGEETQYF.

The genes are TRBV7-7 and TRBJ2-7; possibly TRBD1 for D (6 bases). V shed 5 bases and J shed 5 bases, with 13 bases lying between them. Germline CDR1 SSHAT, CDR2 FNYEAQ (reference sequence). The CDR3 has 13 residues. CDR3 nucleotide sequence: TGTGCCAGCAGCCCAGGGACATTCGACGAGCAGTACTTC. Protein sequence: CASSPGTFDEQYF. Combining the CDR3 with reference TRBV7-7 and TRBJ2-7 gives the whole variable domain GAGVSQSPRYKVTKRGQDVTLRCDPISSHATLYWYQQALGQGPEFLTYFNYEAQPDKSGLPSDRFSAERPEGSISTLTIQRTEQRDSAMYRCASSPGTFDEQYFGPGTRLTVT.

V gene TRBV9 combines with J gene TRBJ1-1, with a possible D match to TRBD1 (6 bases). The germline V and J ends were trimmed by 6 bases and 1 base, with 22 bases remaining between them. The germline gives CDR1 SGDLS, CDR2 YYNGEE. The CDR3 is 17 residues long. CDR3 nucleotides: TGTGCCAGCACCCAGGGTCCGAGACAGGTCTCGAACACTGAAGCTTTCTTT. It is translated as CASTQGPRQVSNTEAFF.

The CDR3 is CASSPGQNYEQYF. The CDR3 DNA is TGTGCCAGCAGTCCGGGACAGAACTACGAGCAGTACTTC. The chain is built from TRBV28 and TRBJ2-7, with 7 nucleotides matching TRBD1. J lost 3 bases, V lost 5 bases, and 4 bases had no gene match. From germline, CDR1 is MDHEN and CDR2 SYDVKM. CDR3 length: 13 residues.

V is TRBV6-5 and J is TRBJ2-1; 8 bases align to TRBD2. Unmatched junction bases numbered 8, after V lost 10 bases and J lost 3 bases. This CDR3 is built from 14 residues. CDR1 MNHEY and CDR2 SVGAGI come from the germline V gene. CDR3 nucleotide sequence: TGTGCCACTTCACTAGCGGCGAACTACAATGAGCAGTTCTTC. This gives the protein CATSLAANYNEQFF.

The J gene is TRBJ1-6, the V gene TRBV11-3, with 7 bases aligning to TRBD1. J was trimmed by 5 bases and V by 3 bases; bases with no gene match: 4. Germline assignment: CDR1 SGHNT and CDR2 YENEEA. CDR3 size: 15 residues. CDR3 bases: TGTGCCAGCAGCTTGGGGACAGCGAATAATTCACCCCTCCACTTT. Protein product: CASSLGTANNSPLHF. Full variable domain (outside the CDR3, taken from reference TRBV11-3 and TRBJ1-6): EAGVVQSPRYKIIEKKQPVAFWCNPISGHNTLYWYLQNLGQGPELLIRYENEEAVDDSQLPKDRFSAERLKGVDSTLKIQPAELGDSAVYLCASSLGTANNSPLHFGNGTRLTVT.

The V gene is TRBV29-1, the J gene TRBJ2-2; maybe TRBD1 (5 bases). The CDR3 runs to 15 residues. Germline CDR1 is SQVTM and CDR2 is ANQGSEA. Trimming took off 7 bases at V and 4 bases at J, with 19 bases between the two ends. Here the CDR3 reads CSGKIQGMSTGELFF. The DNA for the CDR3 is TGCAGCGGCAAAATTCAGGGCATGAGCACCGGGGAGCTGTTTTTT.

The V call is TRBV6-5, the J call TRBJ2-7; a possible D gene is TRBD1 (6 bases). Between the trimmed V and J ends, which lost 0 bases and 3 bases, there was a span of 12 bases. The CDR3 runs 15 residues. Germline V CDR1 and CDR2: MNHEY, SVGAGI. As DNA, the CDR3 is TGTGCCAGCAGTTACTCTCAGGGGTCAGGCTACGAGCAGTACTTC. This gives the protein CASSYSQGSGYEQYF.

The chain couples TRBV5-4 to TRBJ1-1; no reliable D call. Germline lookup yields CDR1 SGHNT and CDR2 YYREEE (reference sequence). The V and J ends lost 1 base and 2 bases respectively, with 9 bases between them. CDR3 length: 14 residues. The CDR3 protein is CASSLYSDNTEAFF. CDR3 DNA: TGTGCCAGCAGCTTGTATTCAGATAACACTGAAGCTTTCTTT.

The gene calls are TRBV4-3 and TRBJ1-5; no reliable D call. V lost 0 bases and J 6 bases, leaving 12 bases between the germline ends. In germline, CDR1 is LGHNA, CDR2 YSLEER. The CDR3 consists of 15 residues. Here the CDR3 reads CASSQEGFTGQPQHF. CDR3 coding DNA: TGCGCCAGCAGCCAAGAAGGTTTTACGGGTCAGCCCCAGCATTTT.

The CDR3 sequence is CAWSGGSSYNSPLHF. CDR3 DNA: TGTGCCTGGAGCGGAGGGAGCTCCTATAATTCACCCCTCCACTTT. V is TRBV30 and J is TRBJ1-6; D gene unclear. Trimming took off 3 bases at V and 0 bases at J, with 9 bases between the two ends. This CDR3 is built from 15 residues. Germline-derived CDR1 and CDR2 are GTSNPN and SVGIG (reference sequence).

This chain connects TRBV7-9 to TRBJ1-5, with D maybe TRBD1 (5 bases). Trimming took 2 bases from V and 4 from J, leaving 6 bases between them. This CDR3 has 13 residues. Germline values: CDR1 SEHNR, CDR2 FQNEAQ (reference sequence). CDR3 residues: CASSLRQNQPQHF. CDR3 in DNA: TGTGCCAGCAGCTTAAGACAGAATCAGCCCCAGCATTTT.

The V call is TRBV30, the J call TRBJ1-5; a possible D gene is TRBD1 (5 bases). The CDR3 sequence is 15 residues long. V gave up 4 bases and J gave up 0 bases, with 13 bases separating them. Germline lookup yields CDR1 GTSNPN and CDR2 SVGIG (reference sequence). CDR3 sequence (DNA): TGTGCCTGGACCTTCGGGGGGGTTAGCAATCAGCCCCAGCATTTT. Its protein is CAWTFGGVSNQPQHF.

This chain joins TRBV5-4 and TRBJ2-1; 7 bases fit TRBD1. Germline CDR1 reads SGHNT; CDR2 reads YYREEE (reference sequence). The CDR3 is 14 amino acids. After removal of 1 base from V and 7 bases from J, the junction contained 5 bases not matched to a gene. CDR3 amino acids: CASSLLGQRNEQFF. CDR3 nucleotides: TGTGCCAGCAGCTTGTTGGGACAGCGGAATGAGCAGTTCTTC.

CDR3 protein: CASSRGTGGEQYF. CDR3 coding DNA: TGTGCCAGCAGCCGCGGGACAGGTGGCGAGCAGTACTTC. The chain is built from TRBV6-5 and TRBJ2-7; 8 positions match TRBD1. CDR1 is MNHEY and CDR2 is SVGAGI in the germline V gene. The V and J ends lost 6 bases and 6 bases, in that order; junction bases with no gene match: 7. There are 13 residues in the CDR3.

Concerning this clone: Other DNA sequences in the same sample also yield this CDR3. The chain has TRBV7-2 and TRBJ1-1; D call uncertain. Trimming pared 3 bases from V and 1 base from J, leaving 6 bases between. Germline CDR1 SGHTA, CDR2 FQGNSA. This CDR3 has 13 residues. The CDR3 loop is CASSFQENTEAFF. CDR3 DNA sequence: TGTGCCAGCAGCTTCCAGGAGAACACTGAAGCTTTCTTT.

The V gene is TRBV6-5, the J gene TRBJ1-1; D uncertain. Trimming took 7 bases from V and 1 from J, leaving 16 bases between them. CDR3 size: 15 residues. Per the germline V gene, CDR1 is MNHEY and CDR2 is SVGAGI. The CDR3 nucleotides read TGTGCCAGCACCCACACCCCCCGGGGGAACACTGAAGCTTTCTTT. Its translation: CASTHTPRGNTEAFF.

V is TRBV30 and J is TRBJ2-2; TRBD2 is a possible D gene (6 bases). Germline CDR1 is GTSNPN and CDR2 is SVGIG (reference sequence). The germline V and J ends were trimmed by 3 bases and 4 bases, with 18 bases remaining between them. CDR3 length equals 16 residues. The CDR3 reads CAWRPRDWGSTGELFF. The CDR3 DNA follows: TGTGCCTGGAGGCCCCGGGACTGGGGGAGCACCGGGGAGCTGTTTTTT. Filled out from reference TRBV30 and TRBJ2-2, the complete variable domain reads SQTIHQWPATLVQPVGSPLSLECTVEGTSNPNLYWYRQAAGRGLQLLFYSVGIGQISSEVPQNLSASRPQDRQFILSSKKLLLSDSGFYLCAWRPRDWGSTGELFFGEGSRLTVL.